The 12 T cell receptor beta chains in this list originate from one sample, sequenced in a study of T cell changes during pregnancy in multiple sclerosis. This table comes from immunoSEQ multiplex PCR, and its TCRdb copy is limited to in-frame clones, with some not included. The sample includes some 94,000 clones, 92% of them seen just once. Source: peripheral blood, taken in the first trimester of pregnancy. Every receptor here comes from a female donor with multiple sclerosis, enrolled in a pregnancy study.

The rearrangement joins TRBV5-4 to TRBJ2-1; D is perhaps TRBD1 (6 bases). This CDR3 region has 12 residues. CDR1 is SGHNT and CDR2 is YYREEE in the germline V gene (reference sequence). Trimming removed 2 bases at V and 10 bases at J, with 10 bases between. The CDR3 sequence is CASSFFQGEQFF. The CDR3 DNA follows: TGTGCCAGCAGCTTTTTCCAGGGGGAGCAGTTCTTC.

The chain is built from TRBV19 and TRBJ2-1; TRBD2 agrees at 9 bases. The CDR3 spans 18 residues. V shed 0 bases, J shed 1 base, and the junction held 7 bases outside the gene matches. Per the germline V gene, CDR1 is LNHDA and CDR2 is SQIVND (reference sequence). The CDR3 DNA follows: TGTGCCAGTAGTATAGATCACATAGGACTAGCGTCCTACAATGAGCAGTTCTTC. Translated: CASSIDHIGLASYNEQFF.

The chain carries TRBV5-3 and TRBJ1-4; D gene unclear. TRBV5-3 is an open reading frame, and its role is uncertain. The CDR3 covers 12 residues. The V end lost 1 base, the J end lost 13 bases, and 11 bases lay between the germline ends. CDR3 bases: TGTGCCAGAAGCTTGCGAGGGAAGGGACTGTTTTTT. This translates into CARSLRGKGLFF.

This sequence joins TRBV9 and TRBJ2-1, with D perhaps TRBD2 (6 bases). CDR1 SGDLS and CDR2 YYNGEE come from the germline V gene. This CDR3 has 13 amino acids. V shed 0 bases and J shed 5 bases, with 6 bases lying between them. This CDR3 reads CASSVASDNEQFF. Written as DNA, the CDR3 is TGTGCCAGCAGCGTAGCTAGCGACAATGAGCAGTTCTTC.

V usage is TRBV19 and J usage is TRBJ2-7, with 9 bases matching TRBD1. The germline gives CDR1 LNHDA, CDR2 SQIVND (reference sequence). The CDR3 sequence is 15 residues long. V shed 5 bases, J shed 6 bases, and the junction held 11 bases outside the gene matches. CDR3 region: CASSSIRDRVFEQYF. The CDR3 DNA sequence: TGTGCCAGTAGTTCCATCCGGGACAGGGTCTTCGAGCAGTACTTC.

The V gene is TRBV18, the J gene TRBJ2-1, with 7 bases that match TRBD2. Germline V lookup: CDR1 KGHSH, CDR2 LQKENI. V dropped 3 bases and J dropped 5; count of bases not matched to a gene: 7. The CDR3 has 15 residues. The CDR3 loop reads CASSPQAGTHNEQFF. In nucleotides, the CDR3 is TGTGCCAGCTCACCGCAAGCGGGAACCCACAATGAGCAGTTCTTC.

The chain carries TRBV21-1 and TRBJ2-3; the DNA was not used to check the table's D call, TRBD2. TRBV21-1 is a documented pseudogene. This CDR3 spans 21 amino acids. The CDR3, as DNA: TGTGCCAGCAGCAAAGGGGGTTTCTTTAGCGGGAGTGGTTTTCGCACAGATACGCAGTATTTT. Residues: CASSKGGFFSGSGFRTDTQYF.

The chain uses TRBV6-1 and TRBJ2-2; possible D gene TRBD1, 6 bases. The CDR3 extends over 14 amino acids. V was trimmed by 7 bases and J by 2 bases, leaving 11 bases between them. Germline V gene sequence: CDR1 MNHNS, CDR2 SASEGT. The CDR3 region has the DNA TGTGCCAGCATTCCCGGGACAAACACCGGGGAGCTGTTTTTT. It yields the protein CASIPGTNTGELFF.

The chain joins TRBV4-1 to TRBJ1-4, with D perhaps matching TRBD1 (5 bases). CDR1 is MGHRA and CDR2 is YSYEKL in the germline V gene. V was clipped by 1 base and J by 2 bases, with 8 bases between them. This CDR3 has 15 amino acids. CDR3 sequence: CASSQGGGTNEKLFF. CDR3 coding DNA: TGCGCCAGCAGCCAAGGGGGGGGGACTAATGAAAAACTGTTTTTT.

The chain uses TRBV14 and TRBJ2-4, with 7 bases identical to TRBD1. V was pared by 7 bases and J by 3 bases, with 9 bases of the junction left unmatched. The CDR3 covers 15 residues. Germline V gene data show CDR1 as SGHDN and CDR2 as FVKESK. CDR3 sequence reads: CASIKGAGGKNIQYF. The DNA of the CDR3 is TGTGCCAGCATAAAGGGGGCCGGTGGCAAAAACATTCAGTACTTC.

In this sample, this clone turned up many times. The CDR3 bases are TGTGCCAGCAGGGTGACTAGCGGGGCTTACAATGAGCAGTTCTTC. Its translation: CASRVTSGAYNEQFF. V usage is TRBV6-4 and J usage is TRBJ2-1, with TRBD2 matching 11 bases. The CDR3 length is 15 residues. CDR1 is MRHNA and CDR2 is SNTAGT in the germline V gene. V gave up 6 bases and J gave up 4 bases; unmatched junction bases: 5.

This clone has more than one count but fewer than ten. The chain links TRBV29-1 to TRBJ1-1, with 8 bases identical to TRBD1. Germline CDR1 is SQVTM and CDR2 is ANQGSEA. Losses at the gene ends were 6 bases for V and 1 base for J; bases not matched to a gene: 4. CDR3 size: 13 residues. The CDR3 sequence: CSVRGQGNTEAFF. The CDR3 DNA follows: TGCAGCGTACGCGGACAGGGGAACACTGAAGCTTTCTTT.